The clone carrying this T cell receptor (beta chain) was seen more than once but under ten times. Original analysis: Using reference gene primer amplification, nucleated cell counts were estimated. Sequencing used immunoSEQ multiplex PCR; TCRdb keeps in-frame clones, though not all of them. Clone size and the V and J calls come from that table; the DNA yielded D and trimming. The sample consists of some 77,000 clones, 80% to 90% of them appearing once. Germline CDR1 SGHVS, CDR2 FQNEAQ. V shed 4 bases and J shed 3 bases, with 10 bases lying between them. The CDR3 is 14 amino acids. This entry comes from a study of blood T cell repertoires in COVID-19. About the research overall: COVID-19 samples, acute and convalescent, were from the United States, Italy and Spain. Sample material is recorded as cDNA or gDNA derived from T cells, B-cell-depleted T cells, or PBMCs.

The sample taken for sequencing was peripheral blood. The receptor was isolated from a woman in her sixties or seventies with acute or convalescent COVID-19. The chain employs TRBV7-8 and TRBJ1-3; D call uncertain. In DNA, the CDR3 is TGTGCCAGCAGCTGGACTTCTGTTGGAAACACCATATATTTT. This translates into CASSWTSVGNTIYF.